Each of the 13 T cell receptor beta chains below was sequenced from the same sample in a study of blood T cell repertoires in COVID-19. Sequencing was performed with immunoSEQ multiplex PCR; in TCRdb, only in-frame clones are kept and a portion is missing. The table records around 26,000 clones, about 88% of them present only once. Sequencing used peripheral blood. Every receptor here comes from a man between 70 and 80 years old with active COVID-19.

The chain employs TRBV7-9 and TRBJ2-5, with 7 bases fitting TRBD1. This CDR3 has 14 amino acids. J gave up 2 bases and V 1 base, and 1 base lay outside the gene matches. CDR1 and CDR2 (germline): SEHNR, FQNEAQ (reference sequence). CDR3 sequence (DNA): TGTGCCAGCAGCTTAGTACAGGGGCAAGAGACCCAGTACTTC. It yields the protein CASSLVQGQETQYF. Using reference TRBV7-9 and TRBJ2-5 for the parts outside the CDR3, the full variable domain is DTGVSQNPRHKITKRGQNVTFRCDPISEHNRLYWYRQTLGQGPEFLTYFQNEAQLEKSRLLSDRFSAERPKGSFSTLEIQRTEQGDSAMYLCASSLVQGQETQYFGPGTRLLVL.

The genes are TRBV19 and TRBJ2-7; D is possibly TRBD2 (5 bases). Germline assignment: CDR1 LNHDA and CDR2 SQIVND (reference sequence). Deletions cut 5 bases from V and 4 bases from J, with 9 bases between. The CDR3 loop spans 12 amino acids. CDR3 amino acids: CASSPGIYEQYF. The CDR3 DNA reads TGTGCCAGTAGTCCCGGGATTTACGAGCAGTACTTC.

This clone was found once. The chain links TRBV28 to TRBJ1-5; tentatively, D is TRBD1 (6 bases). Germline V gives CDR1 MDHEN, CDR2 SYDVKM. Deletions cut 7 bases from V and 1 base from J, with 14 bases between. The CDR3 consists of 15 residues. The DNA for the CDR3 is TGTGCCAGCAACTACCTCAGGGGAAGCAATCAGCCCCAGCATTTT. Protein product: CASNYLRGSNQPQHF.

The gene calls are TRBV18 and TRBJ2-3; D is unclear. Germline CDR1 is KGHSH and CDR2 is LQKENI. V lost 5 bases and J 0 bases, leaving 9 bases between the germline ends. The length of the CDR3 is 14 residues. CDR3 loop: CASSYSTSTDTQYF. The CDR3 bases are TGTGCCAGCTCATACTCAACTAGCACAGATACGCAGTATTTT.

V and J are TRBV2 and TRBJ2-1, with 7 bases lining up with TRBD1. In germline, CDR1 is SNHLY, CDR2 FYNNEI. J was trimmed by 10 bases and V by 3 bases; bases with no gene match: 9. CDR3 length: 14 amino acids. CDR3 in amino acids: CASSEDRWTGEQFF. The DNA of the CDR3 is TGTGCCAGCAGTGAGGACAGGTGGACCGGCGAGCAGTTCTTC.

The genes are TRBV3-1 (or the pseudogene TRBV3-2) and TRBJ2-7; 9 positions match TRBD2. This CDR3 spans 17 amino acids. The germline V gene has CDR1 LGHDT and CDR2 YNNKEL (reference sequence). V shed 0 bases, J shed 5 bases, and the junction held 11 bases outside the gene matches. The CDR3 spells CASSQDLGLAGRNEQYF. The CDR3 DNA reads TGTGCCAGCAGCCAAGATCTTGGGCTAGCGGGGCGGAACGAGCAGTACTTC.

This clone was observed a single time. The chain joins TRBV6-1 to TRBJ1-1; possible D gene TRBD1, 5 bases. The germline gives CDR1 MNHNS, CDR2 SASEGT. V shed 0 bases and J shed 8 bases, with 10 bases lying between them. This CDR3 is 13 amino acids long. CDR3 nucleotides: TGTGCCAGCAGTGAAGCCAGGGTGGGGGAAGCTTTCTTT. Residues: CASSEARVGEAFF.

The chain has TRBV18 and TRBJ2-5; D perhaps matches TRBD1 (5 bases). This CDR3 has 15 residues. V was clipped by 4 bases and J by 1 base, with 13 bases between them. Germline loops: CDR1 KGHSH, CDR2 LQKENI. The CDR3 nucleotides are TGTGCCAGCTCACTACGACAGAACCCCCAAGAGACCCAGTACTTC. Protein sequence: CASSLRQNPQETQYF.

V usage is TRBV9 and J usage is TRBJ1-1, with D uncertain. This CDR3 comprises 14 residues. The germline V gene encodes CDR1 SGDLS and CDR2 YYNGEE. The V and J ends lost 0 bases and 6 bases respectively, with 12 bases between them. The CDR3 DNA sequence: TGTGCCAGCAGCGTAGTGGCAAACGGGGCTGAAGCTTTCTTT. It yields the protein CASSVVANGAEAFF.

V and J are TRBV7-9 and TRBJ2-2, with 9 bases fitting TRBD1. The CDR3 loop spans 17 amino acids. The J segment lost 7 bases and the V segment lost 2 bases, leaving 11 bases of the junction unmatched. CDR1 is SEHNR, CDR2 FQNEAQ, per germline (reference sequence). CDR3 amino acids: CASSLMAGTGLSGELFF. CDR3 coding DNA: TGTGCCAGCAGCTTAATGGCAGGGACAGGGTTAAGCGGGGAGCTGTTTTTT.

The rearrangement uses TRBV10-3 and TRBJ1-6; tentative D call: TRBD1 (6 bases). Germline V gene data show CDR1 as ENHRY and CDR2 as SYGVKD. CDR3 length: 16 residues. Trimming took off 3 bases at V and 6 bases at J, with 15 bases between the two ends. CDR3 sequence: CAISEAQGAGNSPLHF. DNA for the CDR3: TGTGCCATCAGTGAAGCACAGGGCGCTGGTAATTCACCCCTCCACTTT.

V and J are TRBV12-3 or TRBV12-4 and TRBJ1-1; possible D gene TRBD1, 5 bases. The CDR3 is 13 residues long. Trimming removed 4 bases from V and 4 bases from J, with 10 bases in between. The CDR3 nucleotides read TGTGCCAGCAGTTCCGCAGGGTTCACTGAAGCTTTCTTT. This codes for CASSSAGFTEAFF.

The rearrangement joins TRBV12-3 or TRBV12-4 to TRBJ2-7; TRBD2 agrees at 7 bases. J gave up 4 bases and V 5 bases, and 5 bases lay outside the gene matches. This CDR3 has 13 residues. Here the CDR3 reads CASSALSGYEQYF. CDR3 sequence (DNA): TGTGCCAGCAGTGCTCTTAGCGGGTACGAGCAGTACTTC.